This entry is about one T cell receptor (beta chain). This CDR3 has 15 amino acids. V was shortened by 3 bases and J by 2 bases, with 14 bases between the two germline ends. Germline V gives CDR1 SGHTA, CDR2 FQGNSA. These data come from a study of blood T cell repertoires in COVID-19. Study-level information: COVID-19 samples, acute and convalescent, were from the United States, Italy and Spain. T cells, B-cell-depleted T cells, or PBMCs supplied cDNA or gDNA.

Seattle researchers signed up patients amid active infection and tracked them longitudinally. Authors' data handling: The authors estimated nucleated cell counts from reference gene primer amplification. Libraries were prepared by immunoSEQ multiplex PCR; TCRdb keeps only in-frame clonotypes and omits some of them. Clone size and the V and J calls come from that table; the DNA yielded D and trimming. The profile covers about 190,000 clones, with about 81% appearing a single time and 12% taken by the ten largest. V and J are TRBV7-2 and TRBJ2-7; D perhaps matches TRBD1 (6 bases). The clonotype was recovered from a woman older than 75 with COVID-19, enrolled during active disease. The specimen sequenced was peripheral blood. The CDR3 coding sequence is TGTGCCAGCAGCTTCAGTCCGGGACAACCCTACGAGCAGTACTTC. Amino acids: CASSFSPGQPYEQYF.